These 32 T cell receptor beta chains share one sample of origin, sequenced in a study of OX40 agonist ivuxolimab in advanced cancers. Sequencing was performed with immunoSEQ multiplex PCR; in TCRdb, only in-frame clones are kept and a portion is missing. This sample has roughly 17,000 clones, with over 65% found just once. The sample in question was CD4+ or CD8+ T cells sorted from blood, obtained in a trial of the OX40 agonist ivuxolimab. Receptors were obtained from an adult with an advanced solid tumor such as melanoma, head and neck, liver or kidney cancer.

This clone came up once. The chain uses TRBV19 and TRBJ1-1; the D is unclear. In germline, CDR1 is LNHDA, CDR2 SQIVND (reference sequence). CDR3 size: 11 residues. Trimming removed 3 bases at V and 3 bases at J, with 2 bases between. The CDR3 DNA reads as TGTGCCAGTAGTATTTACACTGAAGCTTTCTTT. Its protein product is CASSIYTEAFF.

The V and J genes are TRBV7-9 and TRBJ2-1; 7 bases line up with TRBD2. The ends lost 5 bases at V and 2 bases at J; junction bases unmatched: 6. There are 15 residues in the CDR3. Germline values: CDR1 SEHNR, CDR2 FQNEAQ (reference sequence). The CDR3 DNA reads as TGTGCCAGCAGCGGAGGGGCGGGGGCCTACAATGAGCAGTTCTTC. Translating gives CASSGGAGAYNEQFF. Using reference TRBV7-9 and TRBJ2-1 for the parts outside the CDR3, the full variable domain is DTGVSQNPRHKITKRGQNVTFRCDPISEHNRLYWYRQTLGQGPEFLTYFQNEAQLEKSRLLSDRFSAERPKGSFSTLEIQRTEQGDSAMYLCASSGGAGAYNEQFFGPGTRLTVL.

This clone is labeled as medium-sized. The chain recombines TRBV19 with TRBJ2-7; 14 positions match TRBD2. The CDR3 has 17 amino acids. From germline, CDR1 is LNHDA and CDR2 SQIVND (reference sequence). V was clipped by 5 bases and J by 4 bases; unmatched bases: 10. The CDR3 DNA follows: TGTGCCAGTAGTTCGCAGGGACTAGCGGGAGTAGTATACGAGCAGTACTTC. Its translation: CASSSQGLAGVVYEQYF.

The chain couples TRBV28 to TRBJ2-1; D remains unclear. V gave up 6 bases and J gave up 8 bases, with 20 bases separating them. This CDR3 is 15 amino acids long. Per germline, CDR1 MDHEN and CDR2 SYDVKM. The CDR3 reads CASSRLETLRDEQFF. The CDR3 DNA follows: TGTGCCAGCAGCCGGTTAGAAACCCTTCGGGATGAGCAGTTCTTC. Variable domain in full (rest from reference TRBV28 and TRBJ2-1): DVKVTQSSRYLVKRTGEKVFLECVQDMDHENMFWYRQDPGLGLRLIYFSYDVKMKEKGDIPEGYSVSREKKERFSLILESASTNQTSMYLCASSRLETLRDEQFFGPGTRLTVL.

This chain uses TRBV5-1 with TRBJ1-1; possibly TRBD1 for D (6 bases). The V and J ends lost 4 bases and 4 bases respectively, with 17 bases between them. The CDR3 length is 15 residues. The germline gives CDR1 SGHRS, CDR2 YFSETQ. Written as DNA, the CDR3 is TGCGCCAGCAGCGTTGACGTACAGGGCGGCACTGAAGCTTTCTTT. Translated, it gives CASSVDVQGGTEAFF.

The chain couples TRBV6-5 to TRBJ2-3; the D gene could be TRBD1 or TRBD2 (5 bases each). The CDR3 has 16 amino acids. In germline, CDR1 is MNHEY, CDR2 SVGAGI. Trimming shortened V by 4 bases and J by 0 bases, and 14 bases separated the two germline ends. The CDR3 DNA is TGTGCCAGCAGTTCCATGGGACGCACTAGCACAGATACGCAGTATTTT. Protein product: CASSSMGRTSTDTQYF.

The chain couples TRBV5-6 to TRBJ2-7; 10 nucleotides align to TRBD2. The germline CDR1 and CDR2 sequences are SGHDT and YYEEEE. V lost 1 base, J lost 5 bases, and 9 bases stayed unmatched. This CDR3 is 16 amino acids long. DNA for the CDR3: TGTGCCAGCAGCTTGCTCCCTAGCGGGAGTATCAACGAGCAGTACTTC. Protein product: CASSLLPSGSINEQYF.

V and J are TRBV4-2 and TRBJ2-7, with TRBD2 identical over 7 bases. This CDR3 has 15 residues. V lost 3 bases, J lost 3 bases, and 8 bases stayed unmatched. Germline loops: CDR1 LGHNA, CDR2 YNFKEQ. Written as DNA, the CDR3 is TGTGCCAGCAGCCAGTTCCTAGCGGAAAACTACGAGCAGTACTTC. Its translation: CASSQFLAENYEQYF.

V usage is TRBV21-1 and J usage is TRBJ2-5; whether TRBD2, the table's D call, matches the DNA was not checked. TRBV21-1 has pseudogene status. The CDR3 length is 16 residues. The CDR3, as DNA: TGTGCCAGCAGCACCCTAGCGGGAGGGCCTAGAGAGACCCAGTACTTC. Protein: CASSTLAGGPRETQYF.

The chain recombines TRBV30 with TRBJ2-1; no firm D call. CDR1 is GTSNPN and CDR2 is SVGIG in the germline V gene (reference sequence). The CDR3 runs 12 residues. Trimming stripped 0 bases from V and 5 bases from J, with 5 bases between. The CDR3 region is CAWSVQHNEQFF. The CDR3 region has the DNA TGTGCCTGGAGTGTACAACACAATGAGCAGTTCTTC.

This chain uses TRBV27 with TRBJ2-7; 7 bases agree with TRBD2. This CDR3 spans 16 amino acids. The germline CDR1 and CDR2 sequences are MNHEY and SMNVEV (reference sequence). Trimming cost V 7 bases and J 3 bases; bases outside gene matches: 15. The CDR3 DNA follows: TGTGCCAGCACCTCAAGGGAGGGTAGCGGAGGCTACGAGCAGTACTTC. Encoded protein: CASTSREGSGGYEQYF.

J is TRBJ2-1 and V is TRBV4-3; D might be TRBD1 (6 bases). V lost 0 bases to trimming and J lost 7 bases, with 16 bases between them. Germline V gene lookup returns CDR1 LGHNA and CDR2 YSLEER. The CDR3 contains 16 residues. This chain's CDR3 is CASSQDRWQGSNEQFF. The CDR3 bases are TGCGCCAGCAGCCAAGATCGTTGGCAGGGGAGTAATGAGCAGTTCTTC.

The rearrangement links TRBV15 to TRBJ2-5, with D unresolved. The CDR3 is 15 residues long. CDR1 and CDR2 from the germline V gene are LNHNV and YYDKDF (reference sequence). V shed 1 base and J shed 1 base, with 10 bases lying between them. The CDR3 spells CATSRAWSAQETQYF. CDR3 nucleotide sequence: TGTGCCACCAGCAGAGCCTGGTCAGCCCAAGAGACCCAGTACTTC.

The rearrangement uses TRBV6-5 and TRBJ2-7, with TRBD2 identical over 9 bases. Looked up from germline, CDR1 is MNHEY and CDR2 is SVGAGI. The V segment lost 1 base and the J segment 5 bases; nucleotides outside the gene matches: 3. CDR3 length equals 14 residues. CDR3 residues: CASSYLAGVDEQYF. For the CDR3, the DNA is TGTGCCAGCAGTTACTTAGCGGGAGTCGACGAGCAGTACTTC.

The chain recombines TRBV30 with TRBJ2-7; D tentatively reads TRBD1 or TRBD2 (5 bases each). The CDR3 sequence is 12 residues long. Germline V gives CDR1 GTSNPN, CDR2 SVGIG (reference sequence). The ends were cut back, 4 bases at V and 2 bases at J, with 9 bases in the middle. CDR3 DNA: TGTGCCTGGACCGGGACCACCTACGAGCAGTACTTC. This encodes CAWTGTTYEQYF.

V usage is TRBV27 and J usage is TRBJ1-1, with D possibly being TRBD1 (5 bases). V gave up 8 bases and J gave up 6 bases, with 16 bases separating them. This CDR3 has 13 residues. Germline-derived CDR1 and CDR2 are MNHEY and SMNVEV (reference sequence). CDR3: CASSPGNGAEAFF. CDR3 bases: TGTGCCAGCTCCCCAGGGAACGGAGCTGAAGCTTTCTTT.

The CDR3 is CASSLYNPEAGGEQYF. The CDR3 region has the DNA TGTGCCAGCAGTTTATATAACCCAGAAGCAGGGGGCGAGCAGTACTTC. The chain recombines TRBV27 with TRBJ2-7; 7 bases are shared with TRBD1. In germline, CDR1 is MNHEY, CDR2 SMNVEV (reference sequence). The CDR3 totals 16 residues. The V gene end was trimmed by 1 base and the J gene end by 6 bases; junction bases not matched to a gene: 12.

By proportion, this clone is medium-sized. The chain combines TRBV14 with TRBJ2-7, with D possibly matching TRBD2 (6 bases). Trimming took 1 base from V and 12 from J, leaving 13 bases between them. CDR3 size: 12 residues. Germline CDR1 reads SGHDN; CDR2 reads FVKESK. CDR3 sequence: CASSQGGLALYF. The CDR3 DNA is TGTGCCAGCAGCCAAGGGGGACTTGCTCTGTACTTC.

The V call is TRBV19, the J call TRBJ1-1, with unresolved D. Trimming removed 3 bases at V and 4 bases at J, with 9 bases between. The CDR3 length is 13 residues. Germline assignment: CDR1 LNHDA and CDR2 SQIVND (reference sequence). This chain's CDR3 is CASSISGSTEAFF. As DNA, the CDR3 is TGTGCCAGTAGTATTTCAGGAAGCACTGAAGCTTTCTTT.

Only a few counts were recorded for this clone. The chain uses TRBV11-1 and TRBJ2-7, with D tentatively TRBD1 or TRBD2 (5 bases each). Between the trimmed V and J ends, which lost 3 bases and 1 base, there was a span of 10 bases. This CDR3 is 14 amino acids long. In germline, CDR1 is SGHAT, CDR2 FQDESV (reference sequence). This CDR3 is CASSFPGPSYEQYF. CDR3 nucleotide sequence: TGTGCCAGCAGCTTTCCGGGACCGTCCTACGAGCAGTACTTC.

The chain couples TRBV11-3 to TRBJ2-5; TRBD2 might be the D (6 bases). Trimming stripped 7 bases from V and 4 bases from J, with 22 bases between. The CDR3 is 16 amino acids. From germline, CDR1 is SGHNT and CDR2 YENEEA. In DNA, the CDR3 is TGTGCCAGCAACCTGAGGTCGGGGGAGGACCGAGAGACCCAGTACTTC. It codes for CASNLRSGEDRETQYF.

The genes are TRBV5-6 and TRBJ1-3; a possible D gene is TRBD1 (5 bases). Germline V gene lookup returns CDR1 SGHDT and CDR2 YYEEEE. The CDR3 covers 16 residues. Trimming removed 3 bases from V and 0 bases from J, with 13 bases in between. The CDR3 loop is CASSWGPESSGNTIYF. DNA for the CDR3: TGTGCCAGCAGCTGGGGACCAGAGAGCTCTGGAAACACCATATATTTT.

By share of the sample, this clone is medium-sized. CDR3 in DNA: TGCGCCAGCAGCTTGACACTCAACAATGAGCAGTTCTTC. It specifies CASSLTLNNEQFF. The chain couples TRBV5-1 to TRBJ2-1; D remains ambiguous. In germline, CDR1 is SGHRS, CDR2 YFSETQ. Trimming shortened V by 1 base and J by 5 bases, and 7 bases separated the two germline ends. This CDR3 spans 13 amino acids.

This rearrangement joins TRBV27 to TRBJ1-2, with 10 bases aligning to TRBD1. The J segment lost 0 bases and the V segment lost 2 bases, leaving 12 bases of the junction unmatched. CDR1 is MNHEY, CDR2 SMNVEV, per germline (reference sequence). The CDR3 spans 19 residues. Here the CDR3 reads CASSLLNRDRGLANYGYTF. CDR3 in DNA: TGTGCCAGCAGTTTACTAAACAGGGACAGGGGCCTAGCTAACTATGGCTACACCTTC.

This chain joins TRBV28 and TRBJ2-7; the D is unclear. V was clipped by 10 bases and J by 5 bases, with 24 bases between them. CDR3 length equals 15 residues. CDR1 is MDHEN, CDR2 SYDVKM, per germline. CDR3 nucleotides: TGTGCCACCTCGACGCAAACCGGTGGTTTCGACGAGCAGTACTTC. This sequence encodes CATSTQTGGFDEQYF.

This clone occurred many times. The CDR3 nucleotides are TGTGCCAGCAGCCCATGGACAGGGGGCGATCAAGAGACCCAGTACTTC. It translates to CASSPWTGGDQETQYF. This sequence joins TRBV7-9 and TRBJ2-5; TRBD1 aligns across 11 bases. Germline CDR1 and CDR2: SEHNR and FQNEAQ (reference sequence). This CDR3 contains 16 residues. The trim removed 5 bases at V and 2 bases at J, leaving 7 bases unmatched.

The rearrangement joins TRBV7-8 to TRBJ2-1, with D tentatively TRBD1 or TRBD2 (6 bases each). The CDR3 has 12 amino acids. The germline V and J ends were trimmed by 5 bases and 7 bases, with 9 bases remaining between them. CDR1 SGHVS and CDR2 FQNEAQ come from the germline V gene. DNA of the CDR3: TGTGCCAGCAGCCAGGGGAGGAATGAGCAGTTCTTC. This sequence encodes CASSQGRNEQFF.

The CDR3 spells CASSKDRLRGANEQFF. The CDR3 DNA reads TGTGCCAGCAGCAAAGATAGGCTTAGGGGGGCCAATGAGCAGTTCTTC. V gene TRBV21-1 combines with J gene TRBJ2-1. TRBV21-1 is a known pseudogene. CDR3 length: 16 residues.

This clone appeared a few times. The chain carries TRBV29-1 and TRBJ1-1, with no clear D. The CDR3 is made up of 13 amino acids. Germline lookup yields CDR1 SQVTM and CDR2 ANQGSEA. CDR3 loop: CRLGWVMNTEAFF. The DNA for the CDR3 is TGCAGGCTGGGATGGGTCATGAACACTGAAGCTTTCTTT.

The V gene is TRBV19, the J gene TRBJ2-4; D perhaps matches TRBD2 (6 bases). The CDR3 runs 11 residues. Germline V gene data show CDR1 as LNHDA and CDR2 as SQIVND (reference sequence). The V and J ends lost 6 bases and 9 bases respectively, with 9 bases between them. The CDR3 reads CASSPGSIQYF. The CDR3 region has the DNA TGTGCCAGTAGCCCCGGGAGCATTCAGTACTTC.

This clone showed up just a few times. The V and J genes are TRBV4-3 and TRBJ2-1; D gene unclear. The CDR3 spans 14 residues. The V and J ends lost 1 base and 0 bases respectively, with 4 bases between them. Germline CDR1 is LGHNA and CDR2 is YSLEER. Here the CDR3 DNA reads TGCGCCAGCAGCCAAGGGATCTCCTACAATGAGCAGTTCTTC. This codes for CASSQGISYNEQFF.

This rearrangement joins TRBV5-1 to TRBJ2-5; 9 bases agree with TRBD1. This CDR3 is built from 15 residues. Germline assignment: CDR1 SGHRS and CDR2 YFSETQ. J was trimmed by 6 bases and V by 4 bases; bases with no gene match: 10. CDR3 DNA sequence: TGCGCCAGCAGCACCGACAGGGGGATTCGGAAGACCCAGTACTTC. Its translation: CASSTDRGIRKTQYF. Drawing the rest from reference TRBV5-1 and TRBJ2-5, the complete variable domain is KAGVTQTPRYLIKTRGQQVTLSCSPISGHRSVSWYQQTPGQGLQFLFEYFSETQRNKGNFPGRFSGRQFSNSRSEMNVSTLELGDSALYLCASSTDRGIRKTQYFGPGTRLLVL.